The 11 T cell receptor beta chains below come from one sample, sequenced in a study. MiXCR, applied by TCRdb to the 5' RACE reads, yields one record per CDR3 protein. The sample has tens of thousands of distinct CDR3 sequences; 25% to 35% are singletons. The sequenced sample consisted of memory CD4+ T cells sorted from a lymph node. As for subset: memory CD4+ T cells, CD4+CD45RO+CD25-. The source of these receptors is a female donor with breast cancer.

This clonotype occurred many times. The chain carries TRBV4-1 and TRBJ2-1, with 7 nucleotides matching TRBD1. This CDR3 is 12 amino acids long. The germline V gene encodes CDR1 MGHRA and CDR2 YSYEKL. V lost 4 bases and J lost 8; bases outside the gene matches: 2. The CDR3 here is CASSRDSHEQFF. CDR3 coding DNA: TGCGCCAGCAGCCGGGACAGCCATGAGCAGTTCTTC.

This rearrangement joins TRBV12-3 or TRBV12-4 to TRBJ1-5; 10 nucleotides line up with TRBD1. V trimming: 6 bases; J trimming: 6 bases; junction bases outside the gene matches: 8. This CDR3 has 15 amino acids. CDR3 DNA: TGTGCCAGCAGACTGGGGACAGGGGATACTCAGCCCCAGCATTTT. Its protein is CASRLGTGDTQPQHF.

V usage is TRBV12-3 or TRBV12-4 and J usage is TRBJ1-5; tentatively, D is TRBD1 (5 bases). CDR3 length equals 13 residues. V was trimmed by 10 bases and J by 7 bases, leaving 17 bases between them. CDR3 region: CATGDRAGQPQHF. The CDR3 DNA reads TGTGCCACCGGAGACAGAGCTGGCCAGCCCCAGCATTTT.

This clonotype was counted between two and nine times. The chain employs TRBV2 and TRBJ1-1, with 9 bases fitting TRBD1. J lost 7 bases, V lost 6 bases, and 12 bases had no gene match. The germline V gene encodes CDR1 SNHLY and CDR2 FYNNEI. This CDR3 comprises 15 residues. CDR3 protein: CASRSSGQGQNEAFF. The DNA of the CDR3 is TGTGCCAGCAGATCTTCTGGACAGGGGCAGAATGAAGCTTTCTTT.

This chain links TRBV6-2 or TRBV6-3 with TRBJ1-1; possibly TRBD1 for D (5 bases). The CDR3 totals 13 residues. Germline V gene data show CDR1 as MNHEY and CDR2 as SVGEGT. V was shortened by 4 bases and J by 0 bases, with 6 bases between the two germline ends. CDR3 sequence: CASSLTVNTEAFF. Written as DNA, the CDR3 is TGTGCCAGCAGTTTGACAGTGAACACTGAAGCTTTCTTT.

As to this clonotype: A read error may explain this, as a much larger clone is one base away. This rearrangement joins TRBV5-1 to TRBJ2-7, with unresolved D. Germline V gives CDR1 SGHRS, CDR2 YFSETQ. The CDR3 extends over 12 amino acids. CDR3 sequence: CASSNPSYEQCF. The CDR3 DNA is TGCGCCAGCAGCAACCCTTCCTACGAGCAGTGCTTC. Complete variable domain (other parts from reference TRBV5-1 and TRBJ2-7): KAGVTQTPRYLIKTRGQQVTLSCSPISGHRSVSWYQQTPGQGLQFLFEYFSETQRNKGNFPGRFSGRQFSNSRSEMNVSTLELGDSALYLCASSNPSYEQCFGPGTRLTVT.

The chain combines TRBV7-3 with TRBJ2-7; D possibly uses TRBD1 or TRBD2 (5 bases each). Germline V gene sequence: CDR1 SGHTA, CDR2 FQGTGA. Trimming removed 2 bases at V and 3 bases at J, with 17 bases between. This CDR3 comprises 16 residues. The CDR3 is CASSLDGTIAYYEQYF. The CDR3 DNA reads TGTGCCAGCAGCTTAGATGGGACCATTGCCTACTACGAGCAGTACTTC.

The genes are TRBV29-1 and TRBJ2-3; 8 positions match TRBD1. V was clipped by 8 bases and J by 3 bases; unmatched bases: 10. Germline V CDR1 and CDR2: SQVTM, ANQGSEA. This CDR3 spans 14 amino acids. Here the CDR3 reads CSFIGQGRTDTQYF. The CDR3 bases are TGCAGCTTCATCGGACAGGGCCGAACAGATACGCAGTATTTT.

This clonotype was counted a few times. The rearrangement joins TRBV20-1 to TRBJ2-5, with D perhaps matching TRBD2 (6 bases). CDR3 length: 13 residues. The ends were cut back, 0 bases at V and 8 bases at J, with 13 bases in the middle. The germline V gene has CDR1 DFQATT and CDR2 SNEGSKA (reference sequence). The DNA for the CDR3 is TGCAGTGCTAGAGACACTAGCCTCCCTACCCAGTACTTC. This gives the protein CSARDTSLPTQYF.

V usage is TRBV4-1 and J usage is TRBJ2-1; 7 bases align to TRBD2. This CDR3 is 15 amino acids long. CDR1 and CDR2 from the germline V gene are MGHRA and YSYEKL. Trimming removed 4 bases from V and 2 bases from J; junction bases left unmatched: 5. CDR3 sequence reads: CASSPLAAAYNEQFF. CDR3 sequence (DNA): TGCGCCAGCAGCCCCCTAGCGGCCGCCTACAATGAGCAGTTCTTC.

The chain has TRBV28 and TRBJ2-2; no clear D gene. The V end lost 3 bases, the J end lost 11 bases, and 7 bases lay between the germline ends. The length of the CDR3 is 11 residues. Germline-derived CDR1 and CDR2 are MDHEN and SYDVKM. CDR3 sequence (DNA): TGTGCCAGCAGTTTGATTGGAGAGCTGTTTTTT. Amino acid sequence: CASSLIGELFF.